This TCR beta chain is drawn from a study of T cells in narcolepsy. Findings and limits, study-wide: Autoreactive HCRT-specific and TRIB2-specific clonotypes were marked in same-patient CSF-versus-blood CD4+ comparisons. Autoreactive clonotypes reportedly recurred in blood of same and different patients, not controls.

TCRdb keeps only in-frame clones here, not all; method: immunoSEQ multiplex PCR. The sample shows 15,000 to 20,000 clones, around 77% of them seen only once. As regards this clone: The antigen is not known.

V lost 4 bases and J 0 bases, leaving 10 bases between the germline ends. Looked up from germline, CDR1 is WSHSY and CDR2 is SAAADI. The CDR3 totals 14 residues. The chain couples TRBV10-2 to TRBJ2-7; either TRBD1 or TRBD2 may supply D (5 bases each). The TCR sequence derives from a human donor with narcolepsy. The sample comprised CD45RA- memory CD8+ T cells from PBMCs. As DNA, the CDR3 is TGCGCCAGCAGTGTCGGGGACCTCTCCTACGAGCAGTACTTC. Its protein is CASSVGDLSYEQYF.